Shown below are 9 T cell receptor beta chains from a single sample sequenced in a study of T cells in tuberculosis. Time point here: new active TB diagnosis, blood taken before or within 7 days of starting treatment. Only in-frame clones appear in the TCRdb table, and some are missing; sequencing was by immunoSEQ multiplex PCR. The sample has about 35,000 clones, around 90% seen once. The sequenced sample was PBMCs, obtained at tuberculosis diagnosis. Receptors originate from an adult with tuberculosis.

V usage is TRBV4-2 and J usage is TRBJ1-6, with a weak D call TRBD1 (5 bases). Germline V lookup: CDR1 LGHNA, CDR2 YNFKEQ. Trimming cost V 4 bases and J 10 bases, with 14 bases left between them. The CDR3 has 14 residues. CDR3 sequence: CASSPGGGRSPLHF. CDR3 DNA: TGTGCCAGCAGCCCGGGGGGGGGACGATCACCCCTCCACTTT.

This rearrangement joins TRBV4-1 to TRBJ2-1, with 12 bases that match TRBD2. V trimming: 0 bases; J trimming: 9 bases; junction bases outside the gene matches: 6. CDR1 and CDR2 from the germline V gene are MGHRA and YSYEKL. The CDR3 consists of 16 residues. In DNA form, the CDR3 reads TGCGCCAGCAGCCAAGAATCTAGCGGGGGGGCCCGTGAGCAGTTCTTC. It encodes CASSQESSGGAREQFF.

CDR3 sequence reads: CASSDGHKNQPQHF. As DNA, the CDR3 is TGTGCCAGCAGTGATGGGCACAAGAATCAGCCCCAGCATTTT. The chain combines TRBV6-1 with TRBJ1-5; D ambiguous. V gave up 3 bases and J gave up 4 bases, with 10 bases separating them. Per the germline V gene, CDR1 is MNHNS and CDR2 is SASEGT. This CDR3 has 14 amino acids.

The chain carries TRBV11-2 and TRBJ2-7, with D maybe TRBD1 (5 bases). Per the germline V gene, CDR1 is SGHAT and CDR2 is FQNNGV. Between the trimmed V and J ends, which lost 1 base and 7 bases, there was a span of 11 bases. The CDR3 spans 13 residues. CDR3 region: CASSLAPKGEQYF. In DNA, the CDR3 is TGTGCCAGCAGCTTAGCCCCGAAGGGGGAGCAGTACTTC.

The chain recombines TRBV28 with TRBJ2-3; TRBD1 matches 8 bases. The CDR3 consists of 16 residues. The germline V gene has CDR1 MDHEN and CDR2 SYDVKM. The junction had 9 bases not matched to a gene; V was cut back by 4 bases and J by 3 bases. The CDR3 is CASSSPGQEGTDTQYF. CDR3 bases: TGTGCCAGCAGTTCCCCGGGACAGGAGGGTACAGATACGCAGTATTTT.

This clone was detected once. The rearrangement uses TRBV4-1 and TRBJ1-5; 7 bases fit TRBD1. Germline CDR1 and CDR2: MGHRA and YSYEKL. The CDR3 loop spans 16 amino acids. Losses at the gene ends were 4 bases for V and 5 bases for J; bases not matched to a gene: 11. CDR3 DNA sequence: TGCGCCAGCAGCCTCAACCGGGACAGTACGCATCAGCCCCAGCATTTT. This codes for CASSLNRDSTHQPQHF.

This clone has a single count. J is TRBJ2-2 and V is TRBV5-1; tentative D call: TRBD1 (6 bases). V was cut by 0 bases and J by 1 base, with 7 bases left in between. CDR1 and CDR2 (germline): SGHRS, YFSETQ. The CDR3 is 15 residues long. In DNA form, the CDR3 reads TGCGCCAGCAGCTTGGGGACAGTGAACACCGGGGAGCTGTTTTTT. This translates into CASSLGTVNTGELFF.

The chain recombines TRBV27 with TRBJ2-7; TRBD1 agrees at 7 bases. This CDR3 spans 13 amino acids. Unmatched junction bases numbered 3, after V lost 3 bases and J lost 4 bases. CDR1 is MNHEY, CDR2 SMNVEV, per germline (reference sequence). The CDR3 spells CASSFVGQYEQYF. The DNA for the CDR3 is TGTGCCAGCAGTTTCGTGGGACAGTACGAGCAGTACTTC.

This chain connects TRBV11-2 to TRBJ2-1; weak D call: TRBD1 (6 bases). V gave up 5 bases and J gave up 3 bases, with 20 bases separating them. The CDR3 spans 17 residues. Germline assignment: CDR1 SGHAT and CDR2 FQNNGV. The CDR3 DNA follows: TGTGCCAGCAGCCGCACAGGGAGTGGGGGATACTACAATGAGCAGTTCTTC. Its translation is CASSRTGSGGYYNEQFF. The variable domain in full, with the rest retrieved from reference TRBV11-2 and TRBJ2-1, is EAGVAQSPRYKIIEKRQSVAFWCNPISGHATLYWYQQILGQGPKLLIQFQNNGVVDDSQLPKDRFSAERLKGVDSTLKIQPAKLEDSAVYLCASSRTGSGGYYNEQFFGPGTRLTVL.